The entry below gives a single T cell receptor beta chain sequence along with its context. The sample comes from a study of blood T cells in healthy people across ages. Alongside a J-beta primer mix, a sample-barcoded 5' primer served in a second PCR lasting roughly 6 to 11 cycles. TCRdb analysed the 5' RACE reads with MiXCR anew, one entry per CDR3 protein. The sample holds about 900,000 distinct CDR3 sequences, around 68% seen once. Sequences were obtained from blood. This TCR was sampled from a man under 40 in good health.

The CDR3 DNA reads as TGTGCCAGCAGCAAAGTTCTAGGCCGTACCTACGAGCAGTACTTC. It encodes CASSKVLGRTYEQYF. V is TRBV21-1 and J is TRBJ2-7. TRBV21-1 is a recognized pseudogene. The CDR3 contains 15 residues.